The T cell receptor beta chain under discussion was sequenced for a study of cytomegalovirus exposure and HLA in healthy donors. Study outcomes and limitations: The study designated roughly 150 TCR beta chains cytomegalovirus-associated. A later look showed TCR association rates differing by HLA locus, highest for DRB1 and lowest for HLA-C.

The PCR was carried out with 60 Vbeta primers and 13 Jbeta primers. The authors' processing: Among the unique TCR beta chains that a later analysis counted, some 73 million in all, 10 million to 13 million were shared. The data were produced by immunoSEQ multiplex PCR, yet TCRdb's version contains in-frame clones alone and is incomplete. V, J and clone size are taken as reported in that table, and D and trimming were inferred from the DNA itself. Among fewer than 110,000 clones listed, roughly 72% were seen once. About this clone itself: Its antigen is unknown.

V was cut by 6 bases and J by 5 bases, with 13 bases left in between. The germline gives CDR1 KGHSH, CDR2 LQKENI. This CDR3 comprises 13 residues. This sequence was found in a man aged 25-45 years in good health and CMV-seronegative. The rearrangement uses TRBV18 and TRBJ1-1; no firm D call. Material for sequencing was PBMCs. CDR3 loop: CASSREGSTEAFF. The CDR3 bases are TGTGCCAGCTCGCGGGAGGGCTCGACTGAAGCTTTCTTT.